This is a list of T cell receptor beta chains from one sample in a study of blood T cell repertoires in COVID-19. The table came from immunoSEQ multiplex PCR; TCRdb's copy has only in-frame clones and leaves some out. The top ten hold around 3% of the sample, which has roughly 340,000 clones, around 92% seen once. Sequencing was done on a sample of peripheral blood. Receptors were obtained from a woman aged 25 to 39 with COVID-19, enrolled during active disease. Both conserved end residues are part of each CDR3. D genes are given only for firm matches. Only part of the rows carry a size: once, few, many, or a class if the clone is expanded.

clone_size	d_call	v_call	j_call	cdr3_nt	cdr3_aa
.	.	TRBV7-6	TRBJ2-5	TGTGCCAGCAGCCCCTACCGGGACACAGTACAAGAGACCCAGTACTTC	CASSPYRDTVQETQYF
.	.	TRBV11-3	TRBJ1-1	TGTGCCAGCAGCTTAGGAGATTTGGGCAACACTGAAGCTTTCTTT	CASSLGDLGNTEAFF
.	.	TRBV7-2	TRBJ1-5	TGTGCCAGCAGCTTGGTCGGGCCACGCAGGGGCAATCAGCCCCAGCATTTT	CASSLVGPRRGNQPQHF
once	.	TRBV5-1	TRBJ2-5	TGCGCCAGCAGCGTGACAGGCTACCCCCAAGAGACCCAGTACTTC	CASSVTGYPQETQYF
.	TRBD1	TRBV11-2	TRBJ1-6	TGTGCCAGCAGCCAAGGGACAGGTGGAGAGGGTTCACCCCTCCACTTT	CASSQGTGGEGSPLHF
.	.	TRBV4-1	TRBJ2-5	TGCGCCAGCAGCCAAGCTCGGAGGGAGACCCAGTACTTC	CASSQARRETQYF
.	.	TRBV19	TRBJ2-7	TGTGCCACTGGAGGGGTGGGGGAGCAGTACTTC	CATGGVGEQYF
.	TRBD1	TRBV29-1	TRBJ1-2	TGCAGCGTTGAAACGGGACAGGGGGTGGGAGGCTACACCTTC	CSVETGQGVGGYTF
.	.	TRBV9	TRBJ2-3	TGTGCCAGCAGCGCCTTTTTAGATACGCAGTATTTT	CASSAFLDTQYF
.	.	TRBV7-9	TRBJ2-2	TGTGCCAGCAGCTTAAAGGGGCGCACCGGGGAGCTGTTTTTT	CASSLKGRTGELFF
.	TRBD1	TRBV28	TRBJ2-7	TGTGCCAGCAGTTCGACTGGGACAGGGAACTACGAGCAGTACTTC	CASSSTGTGNYEQYF
.	.	TRBV15	TRBJ1-3	TGTGCCACCAGCAGAGAGATCCCAGAGACCGCGGGGAGAAACACCATATATTTT	CATSREIPETAGRNTIYF
.	.	TRBV10-3	TRBJ2-1	TGTGCCATCAGTGAGTACGATGGGACTGGGAATGAGCAGTTCTTC	CAISEYDGTGNEQFF
.	.	TRBV3-1/TRBV3-2	TRBJ2-2	TGTGCCAGCAGCCGAATACAAGGGACATCGAACACCGGGGAGCTGTTTTTT	CASSRIQGTSNTGELFF
few	TRBD1	TRBV18	TRBJ1-1	TGTGCCAGCTCACCTACAGGGGACACGACTGAAGCTTTCTTT	CASSPTGDTTEAFF
.	TRBD2	TRBV24-1	TRBJ2-5	TGTGCCACCAGTGGGGGGGGTCGAGAGACCCAGTACTTC	CATSGGGRETQYF
.	.	TRBV6-5	TRBJ1-2	TGTGCCAGCTCCGGTCGGGGGGGGAGTAATGGCTACACCTTC	CASSGRGGSNGYTF
.	TRBD2	TRBV13	TRBJ2-1	TGTGCCAGCAGCCGAAAACCTACTAGCGGGGCCTACAATGAGCAGTTCTTC	CASSRKPTSGAYNEQFF
.	TRBD2	TRBV28	TRBJ2-1	TGTGCCAGCAGTCTCCTAGCGGGAGTCTCGTCCTACAATGAGCAGTTCTTC	CASSLLAGVSSYNEQFF
.	TRBD1	TRBV18	TRBJ1-2	TGTGCCAGCTCAACCACAGGGGATGATGGCTACACCTTC	CASSTTGDDGYTF
.	TRBD1	TRBV6-5	TRBJ1-5	TGTGCCAGCAGTTACGGGCAGGGGGATAATCAGCCCCAGCATTTT	CASSYGQGDNQPQHF
once	.	TRBV19	TRBJ1-5	TGTGCCAGTAGTATCCGCGGTCAGCCCCAGCATTTT	CASSIRGQPQHF
once	.	TRBV3-1/TRBV3-2	TRBJ2-5	TGTGCCAGCAGCCTCCCGGGATCTCAAGAGACCCAGTACTTC	CASSLPGSQETQYF
.	TRBD2	TRBV5-1	TRBJ2-3	TGCGCCAGCAGCTTGGAGTCGCGGGAGGGCACAGATACGCAGTATTTT	CASSLESREGTDTQYF
once	TRBD2	TRBV24-1	TRBJ2-2	TGTGCCACCAGTCTAGCGGGAGGTACCGGGGAGCTGTTTTTT	CATSLAGGTGELFF
.	.	TRBV4-1	TRBJ1-1	TGCGCCAGCAGCAACTTCCAGGGGATTAACACTGAAGCTTTCTTT	CASSNFQGINTEAFF
.	TRBD2	TRBV6-5	TRBJ2-1	TGTGCCAGCAGTTATTTTAGCGGGAGGCCCCGGGGTGAGCAGTTCTTC	CASSYFSGRPRGEQFF
.	.	TRBV18	TRBJ1-4	TGTGCCAGCTCCCCTACTGCAACTAATGAAAAACTGTTTTTT	CASSPTATNEKLFF
once	.	TRBV2	TRBJ2-7	TGTGCCAGCAGTGTGGGGGTGGGGGCCATCTACGAGCAGTACTTC	CASSVGVGAIYEQYF
.	.	TRBV7-2	TRBJ2-1	TGTGCCAGCAGCTTAGAAGGAACTGGGAGTCGGGTGGATGAGCAGTTCTTC	CASSLEGTGSRVDEQFF
.	.	TRBV4-1	TRBJ2-2	TGCGCCAGCAGCCAAGAACAGGATCCCGGGGAGCTGTTTTTT	CASSQEQDPGELFF
.	.	TRBV5-4	TRBJ1-1	TGTGCCAGCAGCTTGGAGGGCAGAGGGTACACTGAAGCTTTCTTT	CASSLEGRGYTEAFF
.	.	TRBV12-3/TRBV12-4	TRBJ1-1	TGTGCCAGCAGTGGCGCGGGGGGAACTGAAGCTTTCTTT	CASSGAGGTEAFF
.	.	TRBV27	TRBJ1-4	TGTGCCAGCAGTTTACAGGCGAAGAATGAAAAACTGTTTTTT	CASSLQAKNEKLFF
.	.	TRBV7-2	TRBJ1-1	TGTGCCAGCAGCCCGGGTAGAGGACTTACGGCTTTCTTT	CASSPGRGLTAFF
.	TRBD2	TRBV7-2	TRBJ2-3	TGTGCCAGCAGCTTAGCGCGGCTAGCGGGAGTGGCAGATACGCAGTATTTT	CASSLARLAGVADTQYF
.	.	TRBV4-1	TRBJ2-7	TGCGCCAGCAGCCAATCACAACAGGGATCCTACGAGCAGTACTTC	CASSQSQQGSYEQYF
.	TRBD1	TRBV7-2	TRBJ1-2	TGTGCCAGCAGCTCAATTAGGGGGGGACCGGGACAGGGCTATGGCTACACCTTC	CASSSIRGGPGQGYGYTF
once	TRBD1	TRBV12-5	TRBJ1-1	TGTGCTAGTGGTGCGGACAGGGGGCTTCGGACTGAAGCTTTCTTT	CASGADRGLRTEAFF
.	.	TRBV7-9	TRBJ2-5	TGTGCCAGCGGTCATCCGGGGGAGACCCAGTACTTC	CASGHPGETQYF
.	TRBD1	TRBV13	TRBJ1-1	TGTGCCAGCAGCTTGGAGGACAGGGGAACTGAAGCTTTCTTT	CASSLEDRGTEAFF
.	.	TRBV7-9	TRBJ2-5	TGTGCCAGCAGCTTAATCAGGGTCCCAGGTGAGACCCAGTACTTC	CASSLIRVPGETQYF
.	TRBD1	TRBV18	TRBJ1-1	TGTGCCAGCTCACCACAACGGACAGGGGGGAACACTGAAGCTTTCTTT	CASSPQRTGGNTEAFF
.	TRBD1	TRBV28	TRBJ1-1	TGTGCCAGCAGTCCAGGGGGCTGGAGCACTGAAGCTTTCTTT	CASSPGGWSTEAFF
.	.	TRBV5-1	TRBJ2-6	TGCGCCAGCAGCCCCCGGGACTTGAGCTCTGGGGCCAACGTCCTGACTTTC	CASSPRDLSSGANVLTF
.	TRBD2	TRBV30	TRBJ2-1	TGTGCCTGGAGCCGTAAGGGACTAGCAGACCATGAGCAGTTCTTC	CAWSRKGLADHEQFF
.	.	TRBV4-1	TRBJ2-3	TGCGCCAGCAGCCAAGGCTGGCAGGGGTCGGGAAGGGCAGATACGCAGTATTTT	CASSQGWQGSGRADTQYF
.	.	TRBV6-5	TRBJ2-1	TGTGCCAGCAGTTCCCTACTGGGGCAGTCTGAGCAGTTCTTC	CASSSLLGQSEQFF
.	TRBD1	TRBV7-2	TRBJ1-1	TGTGCCAGCAGCCTCGGACAGGGGACTGAAGCTTTCTTT	CASSLGQGTEAFF
.	TRBD2	TRBV6-6	TRBJ2-1	TGTGCCAGCATCATTGGGACTAGCGGGGGGCCTAGAGAGTTCTTC	CASIIGTSGGPREFF
.	TRBD2	TRBV4-3	TRBJ2-1	TGCGCCAGCAGCCAAGGAGCGGGGGGGCCAAATGAGCAGTTCTTC	CASSQGAGGPNEQFF
.	TRBD2	TRBV2	TRBJ2-5	TGTGCCAGCAGTGATAGGCTAGCGGGAGCTTCTGAGACCCAGTACTTC	CASSDRLAGASETQYF
.	TRBD1	TRBV19	TRBJ1-1	TGTGCCAGTAGTATACAATTAGACAGGGCCACTGAAGCTTTCTTT	CASSIQLDRATEAFF
.	.	TRBV24-1	TRBJ2-5	TGTGCCACCCGGGGACGGGGGGCTGAAGAGACCCAGTACTTC	CATRGRGAEETQYF
.	.	TRBV9	TRBJ2-2	TGTGCCAGCAGCGAGCAAAGGGCGGGATCGAACACCGGGGAGCTGTTTTTT	CASSEQRAGSNTGELFF
.	TRBD2	TRBV7-8	TRBJ2-3	TGTGCCAGCAGCTTGCGACCGGGGCGGGGGGGCCCAAATACGCAGTATTTT	CASSLRPGRGGPNTQYF
.	TRBD1	TRBV5-5	TRBJ2-5	TGTGCCAGCAGCTTGGCCCCAAGGGGGCAGGGCCCACAAGAGACCCAGTACTTC	CASSLAPRGQGPQETQYF
.	TRBD1	TRBV2	TRBJ1-4	TGTGCCAGCAGTGATGACAGGACAGGGGTCGAAAAACTGTTTTTT	CASSDDRTGVEKLFF